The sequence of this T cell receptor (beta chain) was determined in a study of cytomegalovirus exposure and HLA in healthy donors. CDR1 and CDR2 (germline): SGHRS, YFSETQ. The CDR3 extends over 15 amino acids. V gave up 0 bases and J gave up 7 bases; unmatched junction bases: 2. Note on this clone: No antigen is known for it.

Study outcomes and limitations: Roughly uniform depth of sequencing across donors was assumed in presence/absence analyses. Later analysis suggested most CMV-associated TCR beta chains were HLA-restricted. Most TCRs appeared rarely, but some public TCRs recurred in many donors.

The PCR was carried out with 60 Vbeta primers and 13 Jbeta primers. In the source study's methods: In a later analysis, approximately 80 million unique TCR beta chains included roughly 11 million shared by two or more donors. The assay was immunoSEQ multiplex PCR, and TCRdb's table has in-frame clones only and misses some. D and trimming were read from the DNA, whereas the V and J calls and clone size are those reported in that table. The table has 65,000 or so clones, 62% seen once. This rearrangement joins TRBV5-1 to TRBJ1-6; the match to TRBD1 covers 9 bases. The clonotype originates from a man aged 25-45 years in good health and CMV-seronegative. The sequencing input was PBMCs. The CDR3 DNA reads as TGCGCCAGCAGCTTGGAGACAGGGGGGAATTCACCCCTCCACTTT. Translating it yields CASSLETGGNSPLHF.